The entry that follows covers one T cell receptor (beta chain) sequence. The target antigen is unknown. This table comes from immunoSEQ multiplex PCR, and its TCRdb copy is limited to in-frame clones, with some not included. The sample lists 24,000 or so clones; nearly 55% were seen once. Treatment of the sample: treatment-naive control, cytoreductive nephrectomy. The data were taken from a study of radiation and T cells in renal cell carcinoma. Overall study findings and caveats: Sampling covered only around 0.91 g of each tumor.

This specimen consisted of tumor tissue, obtained from a patient whose treatment was nephrectomy without radiotherapy. This clonotype was sampled from a human donor with renal cell carcinoma.

This CDR3 is CASSQGGLYRDTQYF. In DNA, the CDR3 is TGCGCCAGCAGCCAAGGAGGGCTTTATCGGGATACGCAGTATTTT. The chain couples TRBV4-1 to TRBJ2-3; possibly TRBD2 for D (5 bases). This CDR3 has 15 amino acids. Germline V CDR1 and CDR2: MGHRA, YSYEKL. V was trimmed by 1 base and J by 6 bases, leaving 14 bases between them.